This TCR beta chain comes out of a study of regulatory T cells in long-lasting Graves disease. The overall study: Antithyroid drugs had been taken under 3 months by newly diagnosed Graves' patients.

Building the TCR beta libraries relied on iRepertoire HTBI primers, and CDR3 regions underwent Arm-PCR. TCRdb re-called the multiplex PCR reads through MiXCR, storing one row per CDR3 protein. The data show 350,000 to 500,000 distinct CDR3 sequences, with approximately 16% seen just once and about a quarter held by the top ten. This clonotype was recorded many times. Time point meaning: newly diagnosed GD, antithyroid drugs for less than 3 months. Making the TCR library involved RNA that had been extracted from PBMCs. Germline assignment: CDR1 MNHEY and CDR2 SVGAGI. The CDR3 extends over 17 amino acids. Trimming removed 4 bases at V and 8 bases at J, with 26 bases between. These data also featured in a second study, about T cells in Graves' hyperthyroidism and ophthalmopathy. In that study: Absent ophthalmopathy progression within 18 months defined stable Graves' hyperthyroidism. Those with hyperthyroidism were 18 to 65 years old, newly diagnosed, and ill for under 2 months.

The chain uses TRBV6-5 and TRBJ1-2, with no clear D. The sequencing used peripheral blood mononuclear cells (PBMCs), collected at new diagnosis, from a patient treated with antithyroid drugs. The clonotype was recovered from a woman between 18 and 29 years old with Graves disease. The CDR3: CASSSNPGREGPHGYTF. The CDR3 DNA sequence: TGTGCCAGCAGTTCCAACCCCGGACGGGAGGGCCCCCACGGCTACACCTTC.